Described below is a single T cell receptor beta chain sequence and its context. This sample was included in a study of T cell changes during pregnancy in multiple sclerosis. The length of the CDR3 is 17 residues. The germline V gene encodes CDR1 SGHRS and CDR2 YFSETQ. Germline trimming cut 1 base from V and 4 bases from J; bases unmatched to any gene: 11. Assay: immunoSEQ multiplex PCR; the TCRdb copy retains only in-frame clones and omits some. The sample holds under 60,000 clones, around nine tenths seen once. The source is a female donor in good health, enrolled as a control in a pregnancy study. This sample comprised CD4+ T cells from peripheral blood mononuclear cells, obtained in the second trimester of pregnancy. The chain links TRBV5-1 to TRBJ2-1; 7 nucleotides agree with TRBD2. CDR3 DNA sequence: TGCGCCAGCAGCTTGAGGCCGGCGGGGGTTCGATACAATGAGCAGTTCTTC. It specifies CASSLRPAGVRYNEQFF.